This T cell receptor (beta chain) was found in a study of cytomegalovirus exposure and HLA in healthy donors. Notes on the study in general: A later look showed TCR association rates differing by HLA locus, highest for DRB1 and lowest for HLA-C.

V dropped 5 bases and J dropped 4; count of bases not matched to a gene: 6. The germline CDR1 and CDR2 sequences are LNHDA and SQIVND (reference sequence). The CDR3 length is 15 residues. As concerns this clone: Its antigen is as yet unknown.

PCR employed 60 Vbeta and 13 Jbeta primers. TCRdb's table, derived via immunoSEQ multiplex PCR, lists solely in-frame clones and lacks some. The sample carries over 150,000 clones, around 70% recorded once. The chain links TRBV19 to TRBJ2-5; the match to TRBD1 covers 11 bases. This TCR came from a man aged 30-40 years in good health and CMV-seronegative. Sequencing was performed on PBMCs. Here the CDR3 DNA reads TGTGCCAGTAGTGGACCGGACAGGGGGCGAGAGACCCAGTACTTC. Residues: CASSGPDRGRETQYF.